This T cell receptor beta chain stems from a study of T cell repertoires in cytomegalovirus infection. Via MiXCR, TCRdb re-called the reads, giving one row per CDR3 protein. Of about 85,000 distinct CDR3 sequences in the sample, approximately 45% were seen once. Trimming took off 8 bases at V and 0 bases at J, with 8 bases between the two ends. CDR1 is SNHLY, CDR2 FYNNEI, per germline. This CDR3 spans 12 amino acids. As regards this clonotype: The antigen is undetermined.

This clonotype originated in a human donor in good health (CMV status not recorded). Some clones in this sample may be carry-over from other donors' samples. Sample: CD8+ T cells from cultured PBMCs, taken from culture after CMV antigen stimulation. The genes are TRBV2 and TRBJ2-7, with D maybe TRBD2 (5 bases). CDR3 sequence reads: CASLGASYEQYF. The CDR3 DNA reads TGTGCCAGCCTGGGAGCCTCCTACGAGCAGTACTTC.